The clone carrying this T cell receptor beta chain has only a few counts. Antigen unknown. The data belong to a study of beta chain features in type 1 diabetes. Regarding the study as a whole: Equally in patients and controls, shorter templates might have been favored by PCR. Moderate yet significant TCRB CDR3 shortening was seen in Type 1 diabetes patients in all four CD4+ subsets. Insertions were fewer and deletions more numerous at VDJ junctions in type 1 diabetes patients.

Each donor gave one heparinised blood draw averaging approximately 120 mL. Germline trimming cut 9 bases from V and 3 bases from J; bases unmatched to any gene: 12. The CDR3 contains 15 residues. Germline V gives CDR1 MNHEY, CDR2 SVGAGI. Expressed TCRB transcripts were sequenced because the entire RNA isolate underwent reverse transcription. Clones were read by immunoSEQ multiplex PCR, and TCRdb kept only the in-frame ones, dropping some. The table shows 600,000 to 700,000 clones, with 12% occurring only once. This clonotype was sampled from a man between 25 and 39 years old with type 1 diabetes. J is TRBJ2-5 and V is TRBV6-5; 8 bases match TRBD1. The sequenced material came from naive CD4+ T cells from blood. The CDR3 protein is CASRDRKGHKETQYF. CDR3 DNA: TGTGCCAGTCGGGACAGGAAAGGACATAAAGAGACCCAGTACTTC.